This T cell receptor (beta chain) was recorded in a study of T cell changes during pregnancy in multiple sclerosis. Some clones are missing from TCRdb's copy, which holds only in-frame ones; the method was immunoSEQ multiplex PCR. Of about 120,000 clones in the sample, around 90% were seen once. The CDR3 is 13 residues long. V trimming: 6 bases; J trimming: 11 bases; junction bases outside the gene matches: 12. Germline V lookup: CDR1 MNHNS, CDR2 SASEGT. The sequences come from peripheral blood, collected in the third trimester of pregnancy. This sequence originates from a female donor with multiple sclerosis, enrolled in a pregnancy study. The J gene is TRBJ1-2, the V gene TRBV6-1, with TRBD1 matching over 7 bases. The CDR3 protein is CASSRPPGQTYTF. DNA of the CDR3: TGTGCCAGCAGCCGGCCTCCGGGACAGACGTACACCTTC.